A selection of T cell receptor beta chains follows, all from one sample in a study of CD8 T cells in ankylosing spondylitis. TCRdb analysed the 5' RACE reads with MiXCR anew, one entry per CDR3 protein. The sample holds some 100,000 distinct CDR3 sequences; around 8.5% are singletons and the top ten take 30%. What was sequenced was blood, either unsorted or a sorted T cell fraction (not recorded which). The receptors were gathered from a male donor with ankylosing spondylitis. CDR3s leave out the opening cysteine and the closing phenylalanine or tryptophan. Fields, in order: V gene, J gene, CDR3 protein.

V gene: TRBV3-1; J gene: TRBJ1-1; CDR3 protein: ASSRTGVGTTEAF
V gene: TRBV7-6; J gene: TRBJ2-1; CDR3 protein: ASSLGGGTGSDEQF
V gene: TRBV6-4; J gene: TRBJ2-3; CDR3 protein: ASSVAGGESDTQY
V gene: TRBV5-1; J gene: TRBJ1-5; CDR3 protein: ASSFSRRDSNQPQH
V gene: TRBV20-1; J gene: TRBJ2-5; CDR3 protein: SASSYLESMEETQY
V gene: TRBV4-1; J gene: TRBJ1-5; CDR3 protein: ATESTFSNQPQH
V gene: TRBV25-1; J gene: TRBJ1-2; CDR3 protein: ASSPPGTAVYGYT
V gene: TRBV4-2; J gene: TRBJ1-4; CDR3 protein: ASSQEGAGEPEKLF
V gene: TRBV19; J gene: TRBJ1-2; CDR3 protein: ASSTRGAGYGYT
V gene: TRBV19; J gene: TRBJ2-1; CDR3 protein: ASSMGGPPRLTYNEQF
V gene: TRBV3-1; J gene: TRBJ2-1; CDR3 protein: ASSQEGAYSYNEQF
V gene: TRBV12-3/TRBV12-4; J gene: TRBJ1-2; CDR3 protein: ASSPRGGEIYGYT
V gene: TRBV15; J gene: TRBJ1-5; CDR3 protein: ATRLPESNQPQH
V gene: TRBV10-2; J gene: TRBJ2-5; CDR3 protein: ATTGGETQY
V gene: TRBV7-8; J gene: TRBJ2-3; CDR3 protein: ASSSSWDTQY
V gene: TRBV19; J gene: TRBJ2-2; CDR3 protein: ASSIWGANTGELF
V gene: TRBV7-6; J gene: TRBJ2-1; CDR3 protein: ASSPQAGGTYNEQF
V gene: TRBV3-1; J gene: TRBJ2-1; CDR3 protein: ASSQAPWREDYNEQF
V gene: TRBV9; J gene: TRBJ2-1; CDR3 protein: ASRRLAGGPDEQF
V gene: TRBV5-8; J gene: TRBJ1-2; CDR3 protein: ASSTAPGDYGYT
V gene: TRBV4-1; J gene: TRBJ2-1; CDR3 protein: ASSQGSSLAPSYNEQF
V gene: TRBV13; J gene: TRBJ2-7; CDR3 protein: ASSPGTGTDEQY